A selection of T cell receptor beta chains follows, all from one sample in a study of identical twins. From the 5' RACE reads, TCRdb called clonotypes with MiXCR, one entry per CDR3 protein. This table has roughly 690,000 distinct CDR3 sequences, 6.1% appearing once. The sequenced material came from naive T cells sorted from blood. The receptors originated from a man between 18 and 29 years old in good health. CDR3s include the opening cysteine and the closing phenylalanine or tryptophan. The D gene is left open where the match is weak. Size tells how often a clone was seen (once, few, many) or the class of an expanded clone, and some rows leave it out.

size: few; V: TRBV10-3; J: TRBJ2-5; D: TRBD1; CDR3: CAISVGQTQETQYF; DNA: TGTGCCATCAGTGTGGGACAGACCCAAGAGACCCAGTACTTC
size: many; V: TRBV6-2/TRBV6-3; J: TRBJ2-7; D: NA; CDR3: CASISDGTYEQYF; DNA: TGTGCCAGCATCTCGGACGGAACCTACGAGCAGTACTTC
size: many; V: TRBV5-1; J: TRBJ1-5; D: NA; CDR3: CASRRNRDPNQPQHF; DNA: TGCGCCAGCAGACGAAACAGGGATCCCAATCAGCCCCAGCATTTT
size: many; V: TRBV2; J: TRBJ2-1; D: NA; CDR3: CASSERGFYNEQFF; DNA: TGTGCCAGCAGCGAGAGGGGGTTCTACAATGAGCAGTTCTTC
size: many; V: TRBV7-2; J: TRBJ2-4; D: NA; CDR3: CASSPGASKNIQYF; DNA: TGTGCCAGCAGCCCAGGGGCTTCCAAAAACATTCAGTACTTC
size: many; V: TRBV5-1; J: TRBJ2-1; D: NA; CDR3: CASGAITYNEQFF; DNA: TGCGCCAGTGGGGCCATTACCTACAATGAGCAGTTCTTC
size: many; V: TRBV27; J: TRBJ1-4; D: NA; CDR3: CASSRTDHREKLFF; DNA: TGTGCCAGCTCGCGGACAGATCACAGGGAAAAACTGTTTTTT
size: few; V: TRBV25-1; J: TRBJ2-1; D: NA; CDR3: CASSEPVQGTYNEQFF; DNA: TGTGCCAGCAGTGAACCCGTCCAGGGAACCTACAATGAGCAGTTCTTC
size: many; V: TRBV5-1; J: TRBJ2-2; D: NA; CDR3: CASHGGLGYTGELFF; DNA: TGCGCCAGCCACGGGGGATTGGGATACACCGGGGAGCTGTTTTTT
size: many; V: TRBV5-6; J: TRBJ2-7; D: TRBD2; CDR3: CASSFSLAGVYEQYF; DNA: TGTGCCAGCAGCTTTTCACTAGCGGGAGTCTACGAGCAGTACTTC
size: many; V: TRBV3-1; J: TRBJ2-2; D: TRBD1; CDR3: CASSRRQGPNTGELFF; DNA: TGTGCCAGCAGCCGACGACAGGGACCCAACACCGGGGAGCTGTTTTTT
size: many; V: TRBV6-1; J: TRBJ2-5; D: NA; CDR3: CASDGRWPRETQYF; DNA: TGTGCCAGCGACGGGCGTTGGCCCCGGGAGACCCAGTACTTC
size: NA; V: TRBV4-3; J: TRBJ2-1; D: TRBD2; CDR3: CASSRGLASNEQFF; DNA: TGCGCCAGCAGCCGGGGACTAGCTTCCAATGAGCAGTTCTTC
size: NA; V: TRBV5-1; J: TRBJ1-1; D: NA; CDR3: CASSLRATNMNTEAFF; DNA: TGCGCCAGCAGCTTGCGGGCTACTAATATGAACACTGAAGCTTTCTTT
size: NA; V: TRBV6-1; J: TRBJ2-7; D: NA; CDR3: CASSEAKGRRYEQYF; DNA: TGTGCCAGCAGTGAAGCTAAGGGCCGTCGCTACGAGCAGTACTTC
size: many; V: TRBV10-3; J: TRBJ2-7; D: TRBD1; CDR3: CAIGTGSSYEQYF; DNA: TGTGCCATCGGGACAGGGTCCTCCTACGAGCAGTACTTC
size: many; V: TRBV10-3; J: TRBJ2-3; D: TRBD2; CDR3: CAISESSGGTDTQYF; DNA: TGTGCCATCAGTGAGTCTAGCGGGGGCACAGATACGCAGTATTTT
size: NA; V: TRBV30; J: TRBJ2-1; D: NA; CDR3: CAWSNPHSYNEQFF; DNA: TGTGCCTGGAGTAATCCACACTCCTACAATGAGCAGTTCTTC
size: NA; V: TRBV2; J: TRBJ1-5; D: NA; CDR3: CASRTGRGGNQPQHF; DNA: TGTGCCAGCAGGACAGGCCGAGGGGGCAATCAGCCCCAGCATTTT
size: few; V: TRBV14; J: TRBJ2-1; D: NA; CDR3: CASSQDGIAASQFF; DNA: TGTGCCAGCAGCCAAGATGGTATAGCAGCCTCTCAGTTCTTC
size: few; V: TRBV29-1; J: TRBJ2-7; D: NA; CDR3: CSVVDTEYEQYF; DNA: TGCAGCGTTGTTGACACAGAGTACGAGCAGTACTTC
size: NA; V: TRBV7-7; J: TRBJ1-2; D: TRBD1; CDR3: CASSQRKDRGNYGYTF; DNA: TGTGCCAGCAGCCAAAGAAAGGACAGGGGTAACTATGGCTACACCTTC